The source of this TCR beta chain is a study of T-cell reconstitution after alpha-beta-depleted transplantation in children. Points from the study as a whole: Reportedly, roughly two months post-transplant, alpha-beta T cells arose from several hundred expanded graft clones. T-cell counts and diversity at one year post-transplant came mainly from newly produced T cells. Surviving recipient T cells and thymic progenitors accounted for the high day-60 TCRbeta diversity observed in some patients.

The authors prepared the TCRbeta library with unique molecular identifiers. A single record per CDR3 protein comes from TCRdb applying MiXCR to the PCR reads. Among fewer than 85,000 distinct CDR3 sequences listed, 13% to 15% were seen once. The table lists this clonotype with a few counts. The antigen remains unidentified. The V and J ends lost 8 bases and 2 bases respectively, with 7 bases between them. The CDR3 loop spans 11 amino acids. Looked up from germline, CDR1 is DFQATT and CDR2 is SNEGSKA (reference sequence). The source material was PBMCs, mostly from graft donor cells, sampled 180 days after TCRalphabeta/CD19-depleted stem cell transplant. The chain couples TRBV20-1 to TRBJ2-1; D is uncertain. The sequence was collected from a male patient aged 2-9 years who had a stem cell transplant for acute lymphoblastic leukemia, so the T cells may come from the graft donor. CDR3 protein: CSSIAYNEQFF. CDR3 bases: TGCAGTTCCATAGCCTACAATGAGCAGTTCTTC.